Presented here are 16 T cell receptor beta chains from one specimen sequenced in a study of vaccination and CD4 T cells after COVID-19. Their antigen targets remain unknown. Regarding treatment: approximately nine-day PBMC culture with coronavirus spike peptide pools or control peptides (ViraFEST assay). Sequenced with the Oncomine TCR Beta short-read assay was DNA taken from cultured CD4+ T cells. TCRdb reprocessed the PCR reads via MiXCR and lists one record per CDR3 protein. Of 10,000 to 15,000 distinct CDR3 sequences detected, 20% appear once; the ten largest clones hold approximately 13%. This sample comprised CD4+ T cells from blood, cultured in vitro, obtained before SARS-CoV-2 vaccination. All receptors come from a human donor who received a COVID-19 vaccine.

This clonotype turned up a few times. This chain uses TRBV21-1 with TRBJ2-5; TRBD2 reflects the table's D call only, with no check against the DNA. TRBV21-1 is reported as a pseudogene. This CDR3 has 13 residues. The CDR3 region is CNAGLDFQETQYF. The DNA for the CDR3 is TGTAATGCGGGACTAGACTTTCAAGAGACCCAGTACTTC.

V and J are TRBV6-1 and TRBJ1-1, with D unresolved. This CDR3 has 15 residues. Germline CDR1 and CDR2: MNHNS and SASEGT. The V end was cut by 1 base, the J end by 1 base, with 10 bases between. The CDR3 nucleotides are TGTGCCAGCAGTGAAGTGATGGATTGGAACACTGAAGCTTTCTTT. It translates to CASSEVMDWNTEAFF.

This clonotype was counted a single time. The chain couples TRBV30 to TRBJ1-2; TRBD1 matches 12 bases. Germline assignment: CDR1 GTSNPN and CDR2 SVGIG (reference sequence). J lost 4 bases, V lost 6 bases, and 15 bases had no gene match. The CDR3 length is 17 residues. CDR3 DNA sequence: TGTGCCTGCCAACAATGGGACAGGGGGCCAGGGAGCTATGGCTACACCTTC. Protein sequence: CACQQWDRGPGSYGYTF. Full variable domain (outside the CDR3, taken from reference TRBV30 and TRBJ1-2): SQTIHQWPATLVQPVGSPLSLECTVEGTSNPNLYWYRQAAGRGLQLLFYSVGIGQISSEVPQNLSASRPQDRQFILSSKKLLLSDSGFYLCACQQWDRGPGSYGYTFGSGTRLTVV.

The gene calls are TRBV11-1 and TRBJ1-2, with 7 bases matching TRBD1. The CDR3 totals 14 residues. Germline CDR1 and CDR2: SGHAT and FQDESV (reference sequence). Trimming took 4 bases from V and 8 from J; bases not matched to a gene: 10. The CDR3: CASSSNRGEGGYTF. DNA for the CDR3: TGTGCCAGCAGCTCCAACAGGGGTGAAGGAGGCTACACCTTC. Full variable domain (remainder filled in from reference TRBV11-1 and TRBJ1-2): EAEVAQSPRYKITEKSQAVAFWCDPISGHATLYWYRQILGQGPELLVQFQDESVVDDSQLPKDRFSAERLKGVDSTLKIQPAELGDSAMYLCASSSNRGEGGYTFGSGTRLTVV.

V usage is TRBV24-1 and J usage is TRBJ1-2; D ambiguous. The V and J ends lost 1 base and 5 bases respectively, with 7 bases between them. The CDR3 extends over 13 amino acids. The germline CDR1 and CDR2 sequences are KGHDR and SFDVKD. CDR3 in DNA: TGTGCCACCAGTGATTTTACAGATTATGGCTACACCTTC. Its protein product is CATSDFTDYGYTF.

V and J are TRBV10-1 and TRBJ2-3; 8 nucleotides match TRBD2. The V segment lost 4 bases and the J segment 3 bases; nucleotides outside the gene matches: 3. Germline V gives CDR1 WNHNN, CDR2 SYGVQD (reference sequence). The CDR3 runs 14 residues. The CDR3 is CASSARGGTDTQYF. CDR3 nucleotides: TGCGCCAGCAGTGCCCGGGGGGGAACAGATACGCAGTATTTT.

The CDR3 region is CASSENRVGNQPQHF. The CDR3 region has the DNA TGCGCCAGCAGTGAGAACAGGGTAGGCAATCAGCCCCAGCATTTT. The J gene is TRBJ1-5, the V gene TRBV10-1; tentative D call: TRBD1 (6 bases). The V gene's germline CDR1 is WNHNN and CDR2 SYGVQD (reference sequence). The CDR3 has 15 residues. V lost 2 bases and J lost 2, with 10 bases in between.

This clonotype is judged medium-sized. V gene TRBV10-1 combines with J gene TRBJ1-1, with D tentatively TRBD1 (6 bases). CDR3 size: 18 residues. CDR1 is WNHNN, CDR2 SYGVQD, per germline (reference sequence). The ends were cut back, 4 bases at V and 3 bases at J, with 24 bases in the middle. The CDR3 region is CASSVTRDTKGRDTEAFF. CDR3 DNA sequence: TGCGCCAGCAGTGTCACCCGGGACACCAAAGGGCGCGACACTGAAGCTTTCTTT.

The V call is TRBV9, the J call TRBJ2-5, with D perhaps TRBD1 or TRBD2 (6 bases each). With 0 bases removed from V and 5 bases from J, the gap between germline ends came to 20 bases. This CDR3 is 17 amino acids long. Germline values: CDR1 SGDLS, CDR2 YYNGEE. CDR3 residues: CASSVGSLQGGMETQYF. DNA for the CDR3: TGTGCCAGCAGCGTAGGGTCCCTACAGGGAGGCATGGAGACCCAGTACTTC.

This chain uses TRBV2 with TRBJ2-7, with TRBD2 identical over 7 bases. The V segment lost 3 bases and the J segment 0 bases; nucleotides outside the gene matches: 14. The CDR3 is 18 amino acids. Germline assignment: CDR1 SNHLY and CDR2 FYNNEI. CDR3 in DNA: TGTGCCAGCAGTGAGAGTCTTTATGGGAGCGGGGTCTCCTACGAGCAGTACTTC. Translation gives CASSESLYGSGVSYEQYF.

This clonotype has a handful of counts. The J gene is TRBJ1-2, the V gene TRBV18; D uncertain. The CDR3 runs 15 residues. Trimming took 1 base from V and 2 from J, leaving 11 bases between them. Germline CDR1 KGHSH, CDR2 LQKENI. CDR3 DNA: TGTGCCAGCTCACCACGAGCGGGAGAAAACTATGGCTACACCTTC. Translated, it gives CASSPRAGENYGYTF.

V gene TRBV10-2 combines with J gene TRBJ2-7; 8 nucleotides align to TRBD2. The CDR3 has 15 amino acids. The trim removed 1 base at V and 4 bases at J, leaving 6 bases unmatched. The germline V gene encodes CDR1 WSHSY and CDR2 SAAADI. The CDR3 region has the DNA TGCGCCAGCAGTGAGTTGAAGCGGGGGAGGTACGAGCAGTACTTC. Its translation is CASSELKRGRYEQYF.

V gene TRBV5-1 combines with J gene TRBJ2-1; 8 bases are shared with TRBD1. Per germline, CDR1 SGHRS and CDR2 YFSETQ. V trimming: 0 bases; J trimming: 10 bases; junction bases outside the gene matches: 6. The CDR3 consists of 14 residues. CDR3 loop: CASSLDAGGGEQFF. CDR3 coding DNA: TGCGCCAGCAGCTTGGATGCAGGGGGCGGCGAGCAGTTCTTC.

V and J are TRBV6-2 or TRBV6-3 and TRBJ2-1; unclear D gene. Trimming left V 0 bases short and J 9 bases short, with 9 bases between. Looked up from germline, CDR1 is MNHEY and CDR2 is SVGEGT. This CDR3 region has 13 residues. The chain's CDR3 is CASSYSGGSEQFF. The CDR3, as DNA: TGTGCCAGCAGTTACTCCGGCGGTAGTGAGCAGTTCTTC.

J is TRBJ2-3 and V is TRBV2; the D gene is possibly TRBD2 (6 bases). The CDR3 is made up of 13 amino acids. Trimming cost V 10 bases and J 5 bases, with 16 bases left between them. Germline CDR1 SNHLY, CDR2 FYNNEI. CDR3 in DNA: TGTGCCAACAGGCGGGGAGGAGAAGATACGCAGTATTTT. Translation gives CANRRGGEDTQYF.

The chain employs TRBV19 and TRBJ1-6; 9 bases match TRBD1. V was clipped by 3 bases and J by 8 bases; unmatched bases: 5. The CDR3 runs to 15 residues. Germline V gene lookup returns CDR1 LNHDA and CDR2 SQIVND (reference sequence). CDR3 amino acids: CASSMVRTGDSPLHF. The CDR3 coding sequence is TGTGCCAGTAGTATGGTCAGGACAGGGGATTCACCCCTCCACTTT.